Following are 12 T cell receptor beta chains from one sample sequenced in a study of blood T cell repertoires in COVID-19. The repertoire was sequenced with immunoSEQ multiplex PCR; TCRdb's copy has only in-frame clones and lacks some. The sample yields 300,000 to 400,000 clones, around 89% seen once. The source material was PBMCs or T cells enriched from blood (not recorded which). Receptors were obtained from a woman aged 25 to 39 with acute COVID-19.

The J gene is TRBJ1-3, the V gene TRBV9; D is ambiguous. Trimming took off 0 bases at V and 1 base at J, with 11 bases between the two ends. The CDR3 totals 16 residues. Germline lookup yields CDR1 SGDLS and CDR2 YYNGEE. The CDR3, as DNA: TGTGCCAGCAGCGTAGGAGCGTCCCATTCTGGAAACACCATATATTTT. This encodes CASSVGASHSGNTIYF.

The rearrangement uses TRBV5-1 and TRBJ2-1; D is ambiguous. Germline CDR1 and CDR2: SGHRS and YFSETQ. CDR3 length: 12 residues. The V end lost 1 base, the J end lost 7 bases, and 6 bases lay between the germline ends. The CDR3 here is CASSLTDNEQFF. Here the CDR3 DNA reads TGCGCCAGCAGCTTGACAGATAATGAGCAGTTCTTC. Together with reference TRBV5-1 and TRBJ2-1, the CDR3 gives the full variable domain: KAGVTQTPRYLIKTRGQQVTLSCSPISGHRSVSWYQQTPGQGLQFLFEYFSETQRNKGNFPGRFSGRQFSNSRSEMNVSTLELGDSALYLCASSLTDNEQFFGPGTRLTVL.

The chain employs TRBV6-1 and TRBJ2-7; the match to TRBD2 covers 9 bases. V lost 2 bases to trimming and J lost 2 bases; unmatched junction nucleotides: 7. Germline loops: CDR1 MNHNS, CDR2 SASEGT. This CDR3 spans 16 amino acids. DNA of the CDR3: TGTGCCAGCAGTGAACGTCTGGGCGGGGGGGCCTACGAGCAGTACTTC. The encoded protein is CASSERLGGGAYEQYF.

This clone was seen a few times. The chain carries TRBV29-1 and TRBJ1-1, with a tentative D call TRBD1 (6 bases). There are 14 residues in the CDR3. Germline assignment: CDR1 SQVTM and CDR2 ANQGSEA. V was cut by 4 bases and J by 6 bases, with 18 bases left in between. CDR3 amino acids: CSVAGGREGPEAFF. CDR3 DNA: TGCAGCGTTGCCGGGGGCAGGGAGGGACCTGAAGCTTTCTTT.

This clone appeared once. The V gene is TRBV2, the J gene TRBJ2-1; 8 nucleotides line up with TRBD2. With 7 bases clipped from V and 10 bases from J, the junction kept 18 bases outside the gene matches. The CDR3 length is 16 residues. Germline CDR1 SNHLY, CDR2 FYNNEI. Here the CDR3 reads CASTPGGTRGVGEQFF. The CDR3 DNA is TGTGCCAGCACCCCGGGGGGGACTAGAGGCGTTGGGGAGCAGTTCTTC.

The rearrangement joins TRBV3-1 (or the pseudogene TRBV3-2) to TRBJ1-5; D unclear. V shed 1 base and J shed 2 bases, with 12 bases lying between them. This CDR3 is built from 16 residues. The germline V gene encodes CDR1 LGHDT and CDR2 YNNKEL (reference sequence). The CDR3 spells CASSQGRGDGNQPQHF. In nucleotides, the CDR3 is TGTGCCAGCAGCCAAGGGCGCGGAGATGGCAATCAGCCCCAGCATTTT.

The chain couples TRBV6-5 to TRBJ1-1, with 7 positions matching TRBD1. V gave up 8 bases and J gave up 0 bases; unmatched junction bases: 6. This CDR3 is 14 amino acids long. The germline CDR1 and CDR2 sequences are MNHEY and SVGAGI. CDR3 nucleotides: TGTGCCAGCTCAGGGGGAGCCATGAACACTGAAGCTTTCTTT. Its translation is CASSGGAMNTEAFF.

About this clone itself: Other DNA sequences in this sample translate to the same CDR3. The chain joins TRBV24-1 to TRBJ1-5; 7 positions agree with TRBD1. The CDR3 extends over 14 amino acids. From germline, CDR1 is KGHDR and CDR2 SFDVKD. The junction had 2 bases not matched to a gene; V was cut back by 4 bases and J by 3 bases. The CDR3 sequence: CATSDGTVNQPQHF. The CDR3 region has the DNA TGTGCCACCAGTGACGGGACAGTCAATCAGCCCCAGCATTTT.

This clone was observed a handful of times. This chain's CDR3 is CSVEVTQYAEQYF. Written as DNA, the CDR3 is TGCAGCGTTGAAGTGACTCAGTACGCCGAGCAGTACTTC. The rearrangement uses TRBV29-1 and TRBJ2-7; D is undetermined. V gave up 1 base and J gave up 6 bases, with 13 bases separating them. The CDR3 extends over 13 amino acids. From germline, CDR1 is SQVTM and CDR2 ANQGSEA.

This chain joins TRBV7-2 and TRBJ1-1, with TRBD1 as a possible D gene (6 bases). From germline, CDR1 is SGHTA and CDR2 FQGNSA. Between the trimmed V and J ends, which lost 5 bases and 1 base, there was a span of 11 bases. The CDR3 has 14 residues. In DNA, the CDR3 is TGTGCCAGCAGCCGGGGGGGGGCGAACACTGAAGCTTTCTTT. It codes for CASSRGGANTEAFF.

The CDR3 region has the DNA TGCGCCAGCAGCCAAGTTCACGGGTCCTACAATGAGCAGTTCTTC. It codes for CASSQVHGSYNEQFF. The chain uses TRBV4-1 and TRBJ2-1; D is ambiguous. From germline, CDR1 is MGHRA and CDR2 YSYEKL. Trimming pared 1 base from V and 1 base from J, leaving 8 bases between. The CDR3 length is 15 residues.

The rearrangement links TRBV9 to TRBJ1-2; TRBD1 matches at 9 bases. The CDR3 length is 16 residues. The germline gives CDR1 SGDLS, CDR2 YYNGEE. Trimming took 3 bases from V and 7 from J; bases not matched to a gene: 13. CDR3 bases: TGTGCCAGCAGCGATGGGACAGGGACCTCTTTTGGTGGCTACACCTTC. Residues: CASSDGTGTSFGGYTF.